Listed below are T cell receptor beta chains from one sample, sequenced in a study of spatial heterogeneity in lung cancer. Using its own MiXCR run on the 5' RACE reads, TCRdb lists one record per CDR3 protein. This sample has tens of thousands of distinct CDR3 sequences; roughly 13% occur once, and the top ten carry about 7.1%. Sequenced material: PBMCs, taken at surgery. These receptors were collected from a male donor with early-stage non-small cell lung cancer. Both conserved end residues are part of each CDR3. The D gene is left open where the match is weak. Not every row has a clone size; where given, it reads once, few, many or a size class.

>TRBD1|TRBJ2-3|few|16|TRBV5-1
TGCGCCAGCAGCTCGGTCCGGGACAGATACACAGATACGCAGTATTTT
CASSSVRDRYTDTQYF
>TRBD1|TRBJ1-3|many|15|TRBV9
TGTGCCAGCAGCGCAACAGGGGGCTCTGGAAACACCATATATTTT
CASSATGGSGNTIYF
>NA|TRBJ1-1|medium-sized|15|TRBV11-2
TGTGCCAGCAACTCACCGGGGCAGGGAGTCCCTGAAGCTTTCTTT
CASNSPGQGVPEAFF
>TRBD2|TRBJ2-7|NA|14|TRBV27
TGTGCCAGCAGTTTCGGGAGGTCGGACTACGAGCAGTACTTC
CASSFGRSDYEQYF
>TRBD1|TRBJ2-5|NA|17|TRBV5-5
TGTGCCAGCAGCCGGGGACCGGGACAGGGACTCCAAGAGACCCAGTACTTC
CASSRGPGQGLQETQYF
>NA|TRBJ1-2|NA|13|TRBV4-3
TGCGCCAGCAGCCACGGCGGTAACTATGGCTACACCTTC
CASSHGGNYGYTF
>TRBD1|TRBJ2-7|many|11|TRBV29-1
TGCAGCGTCGGTCAGGGGGACGAGCAGTACTTC
CSVGQGDEQYF
>TRBD1|TRBJ1-2|NA|18|TRBV20-1
TGCAGTGCTAGGGATACAGGGGGCGACTATTCGGAATACTATGGCTACACCTTC
CSARDTGGDYSEYYGYTF
>NA|TRBJ1-1|many|13|TRBV29-1
TGCAGCTTTACCCCGGGGGGGAACACTGAAGCTTTCTTT
CSFTPGGNTEAFF
>NA|TRBJ1-3|many|17|TRBV4-3
TGCGCCAGCAGCCAAGAAACAGGCGCCTTCTCTGGAAACACCATATATTTT
CASSQETGAFSGNTIYF
>TRBD1|TRBJ2-7|few|13|TRBV18
TGTGCCAGCTCACGGACAGGGGACCACGAGCAGTACTTC
CASSRTGDHEQYF
>NA|TRBJ1-2|few|15|TRBV12-3/TRBV12-4
TGTGCCAGCAGTTTGGCAGGCAGTCCTAACTATGGCTACACCTTC
CASSLAGSPNYGYTF
>NA|TRBJ1-1|NA|15|TRBV7-9
TGTGCCAGCGCGGAGCCAGCGGGGGTAAACACTGAAGCTTTCTTT
CASAEPAGVNTEAFF
>NA|TRBJ2-7|NA|12|TRBV30
TGTGCCTGGAGTGTACGCGGGGCGAAACAGTACTTC
CAWSVRGAKQYF
>NA|TRBJ1-2|NA|15|TRBV3-1
TGTGCCAGCAGCCCCTGGGAACAGTTGGCGAGTGGCTACACCTTC
CASSPWEQLASGYTF
>NA|TRBJ1-1|many|12|TRBV29-1
TGCAGCGTTGGGGGGTTGAACACTGAAGCTTTCTTT
CSVGGLNTEAFF
>NA|TRBJ2-3|few|14|TRBV27
TGTGCCAGCAGTCCTTCCCGGGTCACAGATACGCAGTATTTT
CASSPSRVTDTQYF
>TRBD1|TRBJ1-2|NA|14|TRBV6-6
TGTGCCAGCAGCTCGGGGACAGGAAACTATGGCTACACCTTC
CASSSGTGNYGYTF
>NA|TRBJ2-4|NA|14|TRBV3-1
TGTGCCAGCAGCCAAGATACGGCACGGAACATTCAGTACTTC
CASSQDTARNIQYF
>TRBD1|TRBJ2-7|medium-sized|16|TRBV5-4
TGTGCCAGCAGTGATACTGGACAGGGAGGCAACTACGAGCAGTACTTC
CASSDTGQGGNYEQYF
>TRBD1|TRBJ1-1|NA|14|TRBV12-3/TRBV12-4
TGTGCCAGCAGTCCGGACAGGGGAGGCACTGAAGCCTTCTTT
CASSPDRGGTEAFF
>NA|TRBJ1-5|NA|12|TRBV12-3/TRBV12-4
TGTGCCAGCAGACAGGGAGATCAGCCCCAGCATTTT
CASRQGDQPQHF
>NA|TRBJ1-6|many|15|TRBV4-3
TGCGCCAGCAGCCAAGAAAGGGTCGGTAATTCACCCCTCCACTTT
CASSQERVGNSPLHF
>NA|TRBJ2-3|NA|12|TRBV4-1
TGCGCCAGCAGCCAAGTAGTGGATACGCAGTATTTT
CASSQVVDTQYF
>NA|TRBJ2-3|many|12|TRBV7-2
TGTGCCAGCAGGAGACTAAGGGGTACGCAGTATTTT
CASRRLRGTQYF
>NA|TRBJ1-1|few|15|TRBV11-2
TGTGCCAGCAGCTTAGATGAGGGTTTGTGGTCTGAAGCTTTCTTT
CASSLDEGLWSEAFF
>TRBD1|TRBJ2-1|NA|11|TRBV20-1
TGCAGTGCTAGCAGGGGGAACGAGCAGTTCTTC
CSASRGNEQFF
>NA|TRBJ1-1|few|14|TRBV11-2
TGTGCCAGCAGCTTAGGGGTGACGGGTAGTGAAGCTTTCTTT
CASSLGVTGSEAFF
>TRBD1|TRBJ1-1|NA|14|TRBV2
TGTGCCAGCAGCGTGGGACAGAAAAACACTGAAGCTTTCTTT
CASSVGQKNTEAFF
>NA|TRBJ2-1|few|13|TRBV12-3/TRBV12-4
TGTGCCAGCAGTTTAATGTCCTACAATGAGCAGTTCTTC
CASSLMSYNEQFF
>TRBD1|TRBJ2-7|many|12|TRBV2
TGTGCCAGCAGATGGGACAGCTACGAGCAGTACTTC
CASRWDSYEQYF
>NA|TRBJ1-1|many|14|TRBV9
TGTGCCAGCAGCCCCTCGGGGATGAACACTGAAGCTTTCTTT
CASSPSGMNTEAFF
>TRBD1|TRBJ2-7|many|15|TRBV5-5
TGTGCCAGCAGCCCCATCACGAGCAGGGGGAGCGAGCAGTACTTC
CASSPITSRGSEQYF
>TRBD2|TRBJ2-3|NA|18|TRBV4-2
TGTGCCAGCAGCCAAGTCACTAGCGGGAGGGTCCGCACAGATACGCAGTATTTT
CASSQVTSGRVRTDTQYF
>NA|TRBJ2-1|NA|13|TRBV7-6
TGTGCCAGCAGTAGACTCCTCAACAATGAGCAGTTCTTC
CASSRLLNNEQFF
>TRBD1|TRBJ2-2|NA|17|TRBV25-1
TGTGCCAGCAGCCCGACAGGGGTTATACTAAACACCGGGGAGCTGTTTTTT
CASSPTGVILNTGELFF
>NA|TRBJ2-3|NA|12|TRBV7-2
TGTGCCAGCAGCCCCTTCACAGATACGCAGTATTTT
CASSPFTDTQYF
>TRBD2|TRBJ2-7|few|17|TRBV5-1
TGCGCCAGCAGCAGCGGCCCGGGACTAGCGGGAGCGGAGGAGCAGTACTTC
CASSSGPGLAGAEEQYF
>TRBD2|TRBJ2-3|NA|14|TRBV20-1
TGCAGTGTGACTAGCGGGATTAGCACAGATACGCAGTATTTT
CSVTSGISTDTQYF
>NA|TRBJ1-4|NA|12|TRBV29-1
TGCAGCGTTGTCGGTGGAGACGAAAAACTGTTTTTT
CSVVGGDEKLFF
>TRBD1|TRBJ2-5|NA|15|TRBV24-1
TGTGCCACCAGTGATCCGACAGGGGCGGGCGAGACCCAGTACTTC
CATSDPTGAGETQYF
>TRBD2|TRBJ2-7|few|15|TRBV7-7
TGTGCTAGCAGCCCGGGCCCCGGACTAGACTACGAGCAGTACTTC
CASSPGPGLDYEQYF
>NA|TRBJ2-2|few|14|TRBV5-1
TGCGCCAGCAGTTTATCGGCCGCCACCGGGGAGCTGTTTTTT
CASSLSAATGELFF
>NA|TRBJ2-5|NA|12|TRBV29-1
TGCAGCCTGACAGTCAACCAAGAGACCCAGTACTTC
CSLTVNQETQYF
>TRBD2|TRBJ2-2|once|15|TRBV12-3/TRBV12-4
TGTGCCAGCAGTTTTTTCGGGAGGGTGACCGGGGAGCTGTTTTTT
CASSFFGRVTGELFF
>NA|TRBJ1-5|NA|15|TRBV25-1
TGTGCCAGCAGTGAGGAGGGGGTTCCAAATCAGCCCCAGCATTTT
CASSEEGVPNQPQHF
>NA|TRBJ2-3|few|12|TRBV2
TGTGCCAGCACCTATTCCACAGATACGCAGTATTTT
CASTYSTDTQYF